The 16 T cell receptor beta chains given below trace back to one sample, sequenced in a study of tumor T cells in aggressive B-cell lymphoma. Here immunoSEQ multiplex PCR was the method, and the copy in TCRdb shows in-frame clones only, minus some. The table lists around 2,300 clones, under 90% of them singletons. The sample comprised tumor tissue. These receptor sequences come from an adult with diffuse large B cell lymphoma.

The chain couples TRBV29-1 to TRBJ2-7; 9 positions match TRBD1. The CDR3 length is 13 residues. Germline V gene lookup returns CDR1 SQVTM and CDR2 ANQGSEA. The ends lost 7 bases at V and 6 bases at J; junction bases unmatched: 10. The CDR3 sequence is CSGRTGASGEQYF. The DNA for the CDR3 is TGCAGCGGAAGGACAGGGGCCTCCGGCGAGCAGTACTTC.

This CDR3 reads CASSSGTGLTLGSYNEQFF. For the CDR3, the DNA is TGTGCCAGCAGCTCCGGGACAGGACTCACCCTCGGCTCCTACAATGAGCAGTTCTTC. V and J are TRBV5-8 and TRBJ2-1, with 8 nucleotides matching TRBD1. Trimming at V came to 3 bases and at J to 0 bases, leaving 14 bases not matched to a gene. The CDR3 is 19 residues long. Germline CDR1 SGHTS, CDR2 YDEGEE.

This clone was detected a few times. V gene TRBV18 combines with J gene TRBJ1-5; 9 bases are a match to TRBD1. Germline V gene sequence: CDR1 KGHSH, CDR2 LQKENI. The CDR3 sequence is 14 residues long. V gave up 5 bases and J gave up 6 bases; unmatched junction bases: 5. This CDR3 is CASSLQGAGQPQHF. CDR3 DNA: TGTGCCAGCTCATTACAGGGGGCAGGTCAGCCCCAGCATTTT.

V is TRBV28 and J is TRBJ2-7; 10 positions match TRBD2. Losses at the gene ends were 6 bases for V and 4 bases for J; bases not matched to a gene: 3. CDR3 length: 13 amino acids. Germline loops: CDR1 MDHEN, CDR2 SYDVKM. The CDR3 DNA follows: TGTGCCAGCAGCCCTAGCGGGAGATACGAGCAGTACTTC. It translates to CASSPSGRYEQYF.

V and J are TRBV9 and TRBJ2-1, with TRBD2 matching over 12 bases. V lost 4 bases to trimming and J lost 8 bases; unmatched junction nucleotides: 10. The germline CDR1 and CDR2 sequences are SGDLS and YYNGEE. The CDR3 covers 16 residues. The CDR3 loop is CASSIGLAGSEDEQFF. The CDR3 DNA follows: TGTGCCAGCAGCATAGGACTAGCGGGATCTGAGGATGAGCAGTTCTTC.

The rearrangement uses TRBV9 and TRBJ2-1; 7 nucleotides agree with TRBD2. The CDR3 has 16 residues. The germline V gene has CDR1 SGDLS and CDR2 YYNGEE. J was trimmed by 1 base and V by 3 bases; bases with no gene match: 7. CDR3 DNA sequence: TGTGCCAGCAGCGAAGAACTAGCGTCGTCCTACAATGAGCAGTTCTTC. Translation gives CASSEELASSYNEQFF.

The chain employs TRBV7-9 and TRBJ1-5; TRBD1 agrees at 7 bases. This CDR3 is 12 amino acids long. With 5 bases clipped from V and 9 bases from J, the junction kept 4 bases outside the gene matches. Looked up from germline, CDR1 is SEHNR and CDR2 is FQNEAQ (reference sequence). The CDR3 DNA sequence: TGTGCCAGCAGCGGAGACAGGGTGCCCCAGCATTTT. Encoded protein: CASSGDRVPQHF.

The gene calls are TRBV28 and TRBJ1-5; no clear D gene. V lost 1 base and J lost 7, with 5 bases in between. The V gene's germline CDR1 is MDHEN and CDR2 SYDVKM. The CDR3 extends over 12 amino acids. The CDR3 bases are TGTGCCAGCAGTTTATTTGAGCAGCCCCAGCATTTT. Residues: CASSLFEQPQHF.

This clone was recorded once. Here the CDR3 reads CAWIGSLAGGPQYNEQFF. DNA of the CDR3: TGTGCCTGGATAGGGAGCCTAGCGGGAGGGCCGCAGTACAATGAGCAGTTCTTC. The chain combines TRBV30 with TRBJ2-1, with 12 positions matching TRBD2. The CDR3 consists of 18 residues. The J segment lost 4 bases and the V segment lost 4 bases, leaving 14 bases of the junction unmatched. Germline lookup yields CDR1 GTSNPN and CDR2 SVGIG (reference sequence).

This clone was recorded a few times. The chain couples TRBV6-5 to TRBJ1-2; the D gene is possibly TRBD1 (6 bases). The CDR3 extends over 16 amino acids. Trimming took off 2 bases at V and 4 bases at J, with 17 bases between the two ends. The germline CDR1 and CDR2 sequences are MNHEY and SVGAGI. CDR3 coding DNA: TGTGCCAGCAGTTACCCCCAAGGGGAGGGGGGCTATGGCTACACCTTC. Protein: CASSYPQGEGGYGYTF.

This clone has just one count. CDR3 nucleotide sequence: TGTGCCAGCAGCGCGGTCGGCCCTGGCGAGCAGTACTTC. Protein product: CASSAVGPGEQYF. V is TRBV6-1 and J is TRBJ2-7; D call uncertain. This CDR3 is 13 amino acids long. The germline V gene has CDR1 MNHNS and CDR2 SASEGT. Trimming removed 6 bases from V and 6 bases from J, with 15 bases in between.

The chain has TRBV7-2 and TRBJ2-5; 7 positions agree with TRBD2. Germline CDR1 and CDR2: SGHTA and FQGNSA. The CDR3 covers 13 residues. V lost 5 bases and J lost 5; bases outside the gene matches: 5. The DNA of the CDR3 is TGTGCCAGCAGCCGGACTAGAGGGGAGACCCAGTACTTC. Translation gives CASSRTRGETQYF.

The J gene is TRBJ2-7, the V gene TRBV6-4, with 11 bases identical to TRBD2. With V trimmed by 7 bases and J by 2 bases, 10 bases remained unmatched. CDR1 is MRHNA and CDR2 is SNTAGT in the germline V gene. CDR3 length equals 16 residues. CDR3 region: CASTTYIAGGPYEQYF. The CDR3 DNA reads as TGTGCCAGCACCACCTACATAGCGGGAGGGCCCTACGAGCAGTACTTC.

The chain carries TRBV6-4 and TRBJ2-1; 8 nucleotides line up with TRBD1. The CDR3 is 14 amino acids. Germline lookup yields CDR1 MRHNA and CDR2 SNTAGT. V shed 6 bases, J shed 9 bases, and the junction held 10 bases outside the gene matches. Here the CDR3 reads CASRRDRLAVEQFF. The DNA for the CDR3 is TGTGCCAGCAGAAGGGACAGGTTAGCGGTTGAGCAGTTCTTC.

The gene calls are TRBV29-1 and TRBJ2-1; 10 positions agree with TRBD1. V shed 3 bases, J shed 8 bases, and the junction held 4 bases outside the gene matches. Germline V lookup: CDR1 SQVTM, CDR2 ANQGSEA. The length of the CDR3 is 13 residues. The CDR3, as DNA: TGCAGCGTTGATAGACAGGGGGCCTATGAGCAGTTCTTC. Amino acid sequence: CSVDRQGAYEQFF.

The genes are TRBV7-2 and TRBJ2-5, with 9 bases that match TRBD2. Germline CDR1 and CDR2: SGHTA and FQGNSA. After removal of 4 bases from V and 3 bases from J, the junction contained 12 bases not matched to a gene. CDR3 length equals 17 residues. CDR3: CASSSRLAEGPEETQYF. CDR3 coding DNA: TGTGCCAGCAGCTCCCGACTAGCGGAAGGACCAGAAGAGACCCAGTACTTC.